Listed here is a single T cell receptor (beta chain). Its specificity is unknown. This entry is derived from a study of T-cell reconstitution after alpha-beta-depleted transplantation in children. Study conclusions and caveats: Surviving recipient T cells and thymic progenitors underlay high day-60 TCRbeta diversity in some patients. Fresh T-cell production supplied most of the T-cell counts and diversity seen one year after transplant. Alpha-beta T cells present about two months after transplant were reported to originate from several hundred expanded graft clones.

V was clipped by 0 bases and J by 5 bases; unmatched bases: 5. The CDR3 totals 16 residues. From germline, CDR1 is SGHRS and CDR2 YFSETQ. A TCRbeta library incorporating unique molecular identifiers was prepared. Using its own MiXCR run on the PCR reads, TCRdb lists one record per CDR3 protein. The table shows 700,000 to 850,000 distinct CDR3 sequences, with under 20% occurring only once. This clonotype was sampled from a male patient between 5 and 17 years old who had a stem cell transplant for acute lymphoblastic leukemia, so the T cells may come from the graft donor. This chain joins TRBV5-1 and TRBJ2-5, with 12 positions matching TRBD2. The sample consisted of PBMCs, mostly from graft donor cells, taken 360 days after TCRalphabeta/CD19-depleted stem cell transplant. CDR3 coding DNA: TGCGCCAGCAGCTTGGGACTAGCGGGAGCCACCGAGACCCAGTACTTC. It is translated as CASSLGLAGATETQYF.